These T cell receptor beta chains were read from a single sample in a study of technical replicates of blood from several donors. Produced via immunoSEQ multiplex PCR; TCRdb's table is partial and in-frame only. The sample carries 75,000 to 90,000 clones, 96% recorded once. The sample comprised T cells isolated from PBMCs. All receptors derive from a human donor in good health. Both conserved end residues are part of each CDR3. Fields, in order: V gene, D gene, clone size, J gene, CDR3 protein, CDR3 DNA. A D gene is named only where the DNA matches it firmly. Size is stated for part of the rows, as once, few or many counts, or as a class when the clone is expanded.

>TRBV10-1|TRBD1|.|TRBJ1-1
CASSTGGTEAFF
TGCGCCAGCAGTACAGGGGGTACTGAAGCTTTCTTT
>TRBV9|TRBD1|.|TRBJ1-2
CASSVQGATRGYTF
TGTGCCAGCAGCGTACAGGGGGCCACGCGTGGCTACACCTTC
>TRBV7-9|.|.|TRBJ2-3
CASSSLTDTQYF
TGTGCCAGCAGCTCTCTTACAGATACGCAGTATTTT
>TRBV30|.|few|TRBJ1-1
CAWDRMNTEAFF
TGTGCCTGGGACAGGATGAACACTGAAGCTTTCTTT
>TRBV10-2|TRBD1|.|TRBJ1-5
CASSGTGKNQPQHF
TGCGCCAGCAGTGGGACAGGGAAGAATCAGCCCCAGCATTTT
>TRBV9|.|.|TRBJ2-2
CASSVDTPGELFF
TGTGCCAGCAGCGTCGACACCCCCGGGGAGCTGTTTTTT
>TRBV10-3|.|.|TRBJ1-2
CAIKDAGAFYGYTF
TGTGCCATCAAAGACGCAGGGGCGTTCTATGGCTACACCTTC
>TRBV4-2|.|.|TRBJ1-5
CASSQVSGLGNQPQHF
TGTGCCAGCAGCCAAGTTTCGGGGTTGGGCAATCAGCCCCAGCATTTT
>TRBV2|.|.|TRBJ2-7
CASSGSPGQPYEQYF
TGTGCCAGCAGTGGATCGCCGGGACAACCGTACGAGCAGTACTTC
>TRBV12-5|TRBD1|.|TRBJ2-1
CATRQGADDEQFF
TGTGCTACGCGACAGGGGGCAGACGATGAGCAGTTCTTC
>TRBV27|.|.|TRBJ1-2
CASSFSPNSYYGYTF
TGTGCCAGCAGTTTCTCCCCTAACTCTTACTATGGCTACACCTTC
>TRBV4-2|.|.|TRBJ2-7
CASSQGYGLGEQYF
TGTGCCAGCAGCCAAGGTTACGGCCTAGGCGAGCAGTACTTC
>TRBV10-1|.|once|TRBJ2-1
CASSVRGNEQFF
TGCGCCAGCAGTGTACGGGGAAATGAGCAGTTCTTC
>TRBV2|.|.|TRBJ2-2
CASTGIENTGELFF
TGTGCCAGTACAGGTATAGAGAACACCGGGGAGCTGTTTTTT
>TRBV7-9|.|.|TRBJ1-4
CASSLEAGAEKLFF
TGTGCCAGCAGCTTAGAGGCAGGGGCCGAAAAACTGTTTTTT